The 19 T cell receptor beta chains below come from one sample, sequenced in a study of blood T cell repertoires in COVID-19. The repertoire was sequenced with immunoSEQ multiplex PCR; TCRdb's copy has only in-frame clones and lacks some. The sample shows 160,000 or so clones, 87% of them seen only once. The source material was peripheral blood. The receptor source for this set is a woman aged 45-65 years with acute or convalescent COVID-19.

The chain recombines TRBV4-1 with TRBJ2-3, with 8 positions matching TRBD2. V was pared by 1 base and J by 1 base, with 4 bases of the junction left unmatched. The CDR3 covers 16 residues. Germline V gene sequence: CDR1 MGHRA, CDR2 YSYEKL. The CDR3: CASSQAETSGTDTQYF. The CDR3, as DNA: TGCGCCAGCAGCCAAGCCGAGACTAGCGGCACAGATACGCAGTATTTT.

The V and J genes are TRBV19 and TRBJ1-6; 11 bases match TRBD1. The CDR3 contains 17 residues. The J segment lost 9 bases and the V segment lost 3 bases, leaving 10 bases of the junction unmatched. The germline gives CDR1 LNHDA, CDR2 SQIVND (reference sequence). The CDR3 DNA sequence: TGTGCCAGTAGTATTCTGCGAGGACAGGGGGCTGTTTCACCCCTCCACTTT. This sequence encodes CASSILRGQGAVSPLHF.

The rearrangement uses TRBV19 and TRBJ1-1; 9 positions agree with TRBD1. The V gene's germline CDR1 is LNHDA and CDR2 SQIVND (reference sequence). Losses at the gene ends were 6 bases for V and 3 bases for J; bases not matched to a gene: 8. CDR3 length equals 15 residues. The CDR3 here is CASRIGTGQDTEAFF. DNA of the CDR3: TGTGCCAGTAGGATCGGGACAGGGCAGGACACTGAAGCTTTCTTT. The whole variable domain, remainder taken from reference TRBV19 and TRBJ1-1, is DGGITQSPKYLFRKEGQNVTLSCEQNLNHDAMYWYRQDPGQGLRLIYYSQIVNDFQKGDIAEGYSVSREKKESFPLTVTSAQKNPTAFYLCASRIGTGQDTEAFFGQGTRLTVV.

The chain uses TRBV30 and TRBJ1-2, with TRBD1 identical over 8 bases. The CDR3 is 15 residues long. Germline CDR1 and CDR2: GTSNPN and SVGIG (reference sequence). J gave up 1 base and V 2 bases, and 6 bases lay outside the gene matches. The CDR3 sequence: CAWSSPGGFNYGYTF. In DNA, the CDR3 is TGTGCCTGGAGTTCCCCAGGGGGCTTTAACTATGGCTACACCTTC.

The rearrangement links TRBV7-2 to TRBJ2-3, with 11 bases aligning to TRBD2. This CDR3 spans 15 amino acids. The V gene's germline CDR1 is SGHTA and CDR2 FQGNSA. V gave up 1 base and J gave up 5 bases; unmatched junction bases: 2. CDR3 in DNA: TGTGCCAGCAGCTTAGTAGCGGGGGGGCTAGATACGCAGTATTTT. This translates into CASSLVAGGLDTQYF. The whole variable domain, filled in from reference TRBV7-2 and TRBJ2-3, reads GAGVSQSPSNKVTEKGKDVELRCDPISGHTALYWYRQSLGQGLEFLIYFQGNSAPDKSGLPSDRFSAERTGGSVSTLTIQRTQQEDSAVYLCASSLVAGGLDTQYFGPGTRLTVL.

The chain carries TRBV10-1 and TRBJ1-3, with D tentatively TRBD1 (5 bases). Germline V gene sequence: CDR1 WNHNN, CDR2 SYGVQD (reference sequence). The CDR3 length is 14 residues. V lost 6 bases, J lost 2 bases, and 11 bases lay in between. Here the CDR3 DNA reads TGCGCCAGCAGCCTTTGGACACCTGGAAACACCATATATTTT. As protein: CASSLWTPGNTIYF.

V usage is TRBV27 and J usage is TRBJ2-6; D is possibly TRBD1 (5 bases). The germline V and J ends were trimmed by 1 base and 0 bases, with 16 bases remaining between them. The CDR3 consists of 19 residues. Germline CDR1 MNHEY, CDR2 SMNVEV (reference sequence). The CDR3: CASSLYHRSPFSGANVLTF. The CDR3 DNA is TGTGCCAGCAGTTTATATCACAGGTCCCCCTTCTCTGGGGCCAACGTCCTGACTTTC.

The CDR3 sequence: CASSLTPAGGTDTQYF. The CDR3 bases are TGTGCCAGCAGCTTAACACCGGCAGGGGGCACAGATACGCAGTATTTT. The chain combines TRBV7-3 with TRBJ2-3, with a tentative D call TRBD1 (6 bases). Germline V gene sequence: CDR1 SGHTA, CDR2 FQGTGA. This CDR3 contains 16 residues. Trimming took off 0 bases at V and 1 base at J, with 11 bases between the two ends.

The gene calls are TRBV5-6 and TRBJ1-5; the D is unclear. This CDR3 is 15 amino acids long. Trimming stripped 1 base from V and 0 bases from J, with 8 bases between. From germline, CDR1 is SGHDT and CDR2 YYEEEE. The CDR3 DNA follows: TGTGCCAGCAGCTTGTACAGCTATAGCAATCAGCCCCAGCATTTT. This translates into CASSLYSYSNQPQHF. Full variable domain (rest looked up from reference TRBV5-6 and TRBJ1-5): DAGVTQSPTHLIKTRGQQVTLRCSPKSGHDTVSWYQQALGQGPQFIFQYYEEEERQRGNFPDRFSGHQFPNYSSELNVNALLLGDSALYLCASSLYSYSNQPQHFGDGTRLSIL.

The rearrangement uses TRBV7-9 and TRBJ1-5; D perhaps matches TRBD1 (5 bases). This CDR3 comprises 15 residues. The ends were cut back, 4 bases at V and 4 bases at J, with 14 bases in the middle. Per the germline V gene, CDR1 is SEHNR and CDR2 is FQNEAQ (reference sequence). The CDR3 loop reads CASSSDAGSNQPQHF. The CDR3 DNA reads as TGTGCCAGCAGCTCGGACGCAGGGTCTAATCAGCCCCAGCATTTT.

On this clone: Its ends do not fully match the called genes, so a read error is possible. CDR3 nucleotide sequence: TGTGCCTGGAGTATCCGTGGGCAGGGGGCGCTTAGTTTC. This codes for CAWSIRGQGALSF. This chain links TRBV30 with TRBJ1-2; 8 nucleotides agree with TRBD1. CDR1 GTSNPN and CDR2 SVGIG come from the germline V gene (reference sequence). The CDR3 length is 13 residues.

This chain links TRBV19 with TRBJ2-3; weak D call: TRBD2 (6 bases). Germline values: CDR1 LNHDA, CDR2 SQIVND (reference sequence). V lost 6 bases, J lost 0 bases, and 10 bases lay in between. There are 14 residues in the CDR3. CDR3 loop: CASRIGGSTDTQYF. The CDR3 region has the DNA TGTGCCAGTAGGATCGGGGGTAGCACAGATACGCAGTATTTT. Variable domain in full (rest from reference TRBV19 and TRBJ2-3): DGGITQSPKYLFRKEGQNVTLSCEQNLNHDAMYWYRQDPGQGLRLIYYSQIVNDFQKGDIAEGYSVSREKKESFPLTVTSAQKNPTAFYLCASRIGGSTDTQYFGPGTRLTVL.

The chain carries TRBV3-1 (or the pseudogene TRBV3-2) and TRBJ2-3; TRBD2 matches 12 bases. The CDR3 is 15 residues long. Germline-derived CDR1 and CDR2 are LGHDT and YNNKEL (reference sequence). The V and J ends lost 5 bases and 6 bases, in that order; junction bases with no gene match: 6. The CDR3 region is CASSSTSGGFDTQYF. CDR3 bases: TGTGCCAGCAGCTCGACTAGCGGGGGTTTTGATACGCAGTATTTT.

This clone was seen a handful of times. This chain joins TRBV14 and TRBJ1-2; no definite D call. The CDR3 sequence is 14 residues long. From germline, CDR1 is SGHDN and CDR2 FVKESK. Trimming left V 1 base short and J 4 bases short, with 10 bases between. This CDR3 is CASSQVSEAYGYTF. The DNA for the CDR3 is TGTGCCAGCAGCCAAGTCTCCGAGGCCTATGGCTACACCTTC.

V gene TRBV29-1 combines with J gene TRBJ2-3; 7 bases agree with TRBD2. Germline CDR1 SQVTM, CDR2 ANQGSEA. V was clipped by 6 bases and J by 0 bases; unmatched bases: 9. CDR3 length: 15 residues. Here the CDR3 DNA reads TGCAGCGTGGGCCCTAGCGGATCTAGCACAGATACGCAGTATTTT. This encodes CSVGPSGSSTDTQYF.

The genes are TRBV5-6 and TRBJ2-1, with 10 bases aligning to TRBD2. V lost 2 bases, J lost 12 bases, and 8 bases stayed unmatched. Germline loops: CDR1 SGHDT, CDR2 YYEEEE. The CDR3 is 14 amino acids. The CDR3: CASSLGLAGAGQFF. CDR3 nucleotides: TGTGCCAGCAGCTTAGGGCTAGCGGGGGCCGGGCAGTTCTTC.

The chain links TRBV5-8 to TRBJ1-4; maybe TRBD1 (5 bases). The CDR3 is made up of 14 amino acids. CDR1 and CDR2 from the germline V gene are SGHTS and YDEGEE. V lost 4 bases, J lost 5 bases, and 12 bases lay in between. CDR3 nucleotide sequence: TGTGCCAGCAGCCTGTGGACATTGAATGAAAAACTGTTTTTT. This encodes CASSLWTLNEKLFF.

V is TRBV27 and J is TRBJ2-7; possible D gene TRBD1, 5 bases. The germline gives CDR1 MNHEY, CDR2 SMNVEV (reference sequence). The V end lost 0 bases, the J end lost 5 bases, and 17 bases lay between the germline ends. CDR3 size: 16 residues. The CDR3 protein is CASSLSLTVNPHEQYF. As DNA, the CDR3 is TGTGCCAGCAGTTTATCGCTGACAGTGAATCCCCACGAGCAGTACTTC.

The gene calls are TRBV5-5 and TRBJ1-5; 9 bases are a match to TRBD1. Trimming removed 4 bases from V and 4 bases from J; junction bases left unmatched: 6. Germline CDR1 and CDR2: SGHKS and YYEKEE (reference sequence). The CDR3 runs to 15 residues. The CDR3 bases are TGTGCCAGCAGCCCATGGACAGGGGCGAATCAGCCCCAGCATTTT. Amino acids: CASSPWTGANQPQHF.